This T cell receptor beta chain was retrieved from a study of OX40 agonist ivuxolimab in advanced cancers. Study at large: Partial responses occurred in Three dose-escalation patients, one with hepatocellular carcinoma and two with cutaneous melanoma.

Using immunoSEQ multiplex PCR, the repertoire was profiled, and TCRdb retains in-frame clones only, with some absent. The sample includes approximately 50,000 clones, about 82% of them seen just once. The TCR originated in an adult with an advanced solid tumor such as melanoma, head and neck, liver or kidney cancer. The sequencing here drew on CD4+ or CD8+ T cells sorted from blood, taken in a trial of the OX40 agonist ivuxolimab.

The CDR3 nucleotides are TGTGCCAGCAGTTTCGGACGGGGAAGCTACGAGCAGTACTTC. This gives the protein CASSFGRGSYEQYF. This chain connects TRBV6-1 to TRBJ2-7, with a possible D match to TRBD2 (5 bases). Deletions cut 5 bases from V and 3 bases from J, with 14 bases between. Germline CDR1 reads MNHNS; CDR2 reads SASEGT. This CDR3 has 14 residues.